The present TCR beta chain was sequenced within a study of OX40 agonist ivuxolimab in advanced cancers. Whole-study context: Ivuxolimab, an agonist antibody against OX40 (CD134), was given to patients. The dose-escalation cohort was just under 85% male, with a mean age of around 54 years, ranging roughly 20 to 90.

The ends were cut back, 0 bases at V and 5 bases at J, with 11 bases in the middle. CDR3 length: 14 residues. Only in-frame clones appear in the TCRdb table, and some are missing; sequencing was by immunoSEQ multiplex PCR. The sample records some 58,000 clones, around 88% being singletons. Patients had blood sampled at baseline and again on cycle 4 day 1 and cycle 7 day 1. As regards this clone: Its cognate antigen is unknown.

The study's findings and limits: Both blood CD4+ and CD8+ T cells showed clonal growth by week 6 at 0.1 to 3.0 mg/kg.

This TCR was sampled from an adult with an advanced solid tumor such as melanoma, head and neck, liver or kidney cancer. J is TRBJ2-7 and V is TRBV23-1; weak D call: TRBD1 (5 bases). TRBV23-1 is marked as an open reading frame, function uncertain. The sample here was CD4+ or CD8+ T cells sorted from blood, taken in a trial of the OX40 agonist ivuxolimab. The CDR3 is CASSQSRQGNEQYF. The DNA of the CDR3 is TGCGCCAGCAGTCAATCTCGGCAGGGAAACGAGCAGTACTTC.